The T cell receptor (beta chain) under discussion was sequenced for a study of blood T cell repertoires in COVID-19. Across the study: Sample material is recorded as cDNA or gDNA derived from T cells, B-cell-depleted T cells, or PBMCs.

The CDR3 length is 15 residues. Per the germline V gene, CDR1 is SGDLS and CDR2 is YYNGEE. Germline trimming cut 3 bases from V and 5 bases from J; bases unmatched to any gene: 4. Under the authors' procedure: Amplification of reference gene primers was used by the study to estimate nucleated cell counts. The data were produced by immunoSEQ multiplex PCR, yet TCRdb's version contains in-frame clones alone and is incomplete. V and J calls plus clone size are reproduced from that table; the DNA served to infer D and trimming. In the table there are under 350,000 clones, roughly nine tenths of which are singletons. Cohorts were assigned according to the clinical history that participants reported. Donors in Cohort 3 counted as recovered after two negative PCRs, clearance, or symptom resolution.

The chain combines TRBV9 with TRBJ2-1, with 11 bases lining up with TRBD2. The TCR comes from a man in his 60s who had recovered from COVID-19. The source material was PBMCs or T cells enriched from blood (not recorded which). The CDR3 DNA follows: TGTGCCAGCAGCGCCGGACTAGCGGGCGACAATGAGCAGTTCTTC. Translated: CASSAGLAGDNEQFF. The whole variable domain, filled in from reference TRBV9 and TRBJ2-1, reads DSGVTQTPKHLITATGQRVTLRCSPRSGDLSVYWYQQSLDQGLQFLIQYYNGEERAKGNILERFSAQQFPDLHSELNLSSLELGDSALYFCASSAGLAGDNEQFFGPGTRLTVL.